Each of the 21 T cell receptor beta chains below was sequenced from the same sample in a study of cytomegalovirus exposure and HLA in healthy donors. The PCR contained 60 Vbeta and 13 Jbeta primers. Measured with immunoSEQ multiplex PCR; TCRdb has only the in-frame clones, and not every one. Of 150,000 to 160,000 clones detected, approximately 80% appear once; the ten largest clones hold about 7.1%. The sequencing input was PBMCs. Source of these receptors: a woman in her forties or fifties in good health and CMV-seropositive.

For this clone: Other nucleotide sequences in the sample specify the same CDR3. The CDR3 loop is CASSERGTGELFF. CDR3 coding DNA: TGCGCCAGCAGTGAACGAGGGACCGGGGAGCTGTTTTTT. The V call is TRBV10-1, the J call TRBJ2-2; possible D gene TRBD2, 5 bases. This CDR3 spans 13 amino acids. The germline CDR1 and CDR2 sequences are WNHNN and SYGVQD (reference sequence). With 3 bases removed from V and 5 bases from J, the gap between germline ends came to 7 bases.

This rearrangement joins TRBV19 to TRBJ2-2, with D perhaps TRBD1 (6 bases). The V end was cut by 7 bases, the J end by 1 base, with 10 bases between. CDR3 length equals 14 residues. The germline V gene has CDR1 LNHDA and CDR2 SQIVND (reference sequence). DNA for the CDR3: TGTGCCAGTACGAGGACAGAGAACACCGGGGAGCTGTTTTTT. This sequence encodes CASTRTENTGELFF.

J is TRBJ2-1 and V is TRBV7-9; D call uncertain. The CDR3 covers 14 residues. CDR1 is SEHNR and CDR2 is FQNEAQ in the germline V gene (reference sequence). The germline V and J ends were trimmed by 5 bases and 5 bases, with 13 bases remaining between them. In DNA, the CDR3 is TGTGCCAGCAGCCAGGCCCCCCACAACAATGAGCAGTTCTTC. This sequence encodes CASSQAPHNNEQFF.

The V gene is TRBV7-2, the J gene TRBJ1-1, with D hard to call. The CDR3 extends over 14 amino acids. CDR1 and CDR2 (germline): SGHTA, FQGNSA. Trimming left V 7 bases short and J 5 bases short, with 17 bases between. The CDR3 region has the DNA TGTGCCAGCAAACTCACTGGGCCCCGGACTGAAGCTTTCTTT. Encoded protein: CASKLTGPRTEAFF.

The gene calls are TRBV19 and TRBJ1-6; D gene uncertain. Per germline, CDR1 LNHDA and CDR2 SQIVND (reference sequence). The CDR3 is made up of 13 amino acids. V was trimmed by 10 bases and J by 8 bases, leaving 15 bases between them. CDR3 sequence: CATSQLFDSPLHF. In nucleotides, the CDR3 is TGTGCCACCTCGCAGTTGTTTGATTCACCCCTCCACTTT. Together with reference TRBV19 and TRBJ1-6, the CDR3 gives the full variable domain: DGGITQSPKYLFRKEGQNVTLSCEQNLNHDAMYWYRQDPGQGLRLIYYSQIVNDFQKGDIAEGYSVSREKKESFPLTVTSAQKNPTAFYLCATSQLFDSPLHFGNGTRLTVT.

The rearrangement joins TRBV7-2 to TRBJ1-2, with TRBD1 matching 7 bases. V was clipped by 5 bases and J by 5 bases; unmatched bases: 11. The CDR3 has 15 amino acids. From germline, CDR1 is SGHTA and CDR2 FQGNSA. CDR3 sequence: CTSSRPGQSTYGYTF. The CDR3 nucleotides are TGTACCAGCAGCCGACCGGGACAGTCTACGTATGGCTACACCTTC.

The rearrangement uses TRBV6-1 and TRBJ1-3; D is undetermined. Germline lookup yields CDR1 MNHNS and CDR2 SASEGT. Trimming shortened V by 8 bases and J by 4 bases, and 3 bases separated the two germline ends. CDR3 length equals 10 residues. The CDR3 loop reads CASLGNTIYF. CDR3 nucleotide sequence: TGTGCCAGCCTGGGAAACACCATATATTTT.

The CDR3 reads CASSFRGQTGAEAFF. The CDR3 nucleotides are TGTGCCAGCAGTTTCAGGGGACAGACGGGCGCTGAAGCTTTCTTT. The chain carries TRBV6-5 and TRBJ1-1; 7 bases line up with TRBD1. V lost 4 bases and J lost 6; bases outside the gene matches: 11. CDR3 length: 15 residues. Looked up from germline, CDR1 is MNHEY and CDR2 is SVGAGI.

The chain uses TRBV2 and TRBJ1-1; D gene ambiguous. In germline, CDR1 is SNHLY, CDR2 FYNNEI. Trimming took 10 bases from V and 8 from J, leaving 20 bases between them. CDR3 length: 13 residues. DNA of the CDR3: TGTGCCACCATGAGGAGGCAGGCGAGGGAAGCTTTCTTT. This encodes CATMRRQAREAFF.

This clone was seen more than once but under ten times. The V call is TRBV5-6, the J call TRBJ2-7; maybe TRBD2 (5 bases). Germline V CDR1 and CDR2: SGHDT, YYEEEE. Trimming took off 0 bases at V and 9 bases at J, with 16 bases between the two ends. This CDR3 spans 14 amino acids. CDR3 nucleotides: TGTGCCAGCAGCTTGGCAGGCGGGCCTGGAGGGCAGTACTTC. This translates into CASSLAGGPGGQYF. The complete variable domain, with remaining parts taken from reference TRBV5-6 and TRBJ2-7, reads DAGVTQSPTHLIKTRGQQVTLRCSPKSGHDTVSWYQQALGQGPQFIFQYYEEEERQRGNFPDRFSGHQFPNYSSELNVNALLLGDSALYLCASSLAGGPGGQYFGPGTRLTVT.

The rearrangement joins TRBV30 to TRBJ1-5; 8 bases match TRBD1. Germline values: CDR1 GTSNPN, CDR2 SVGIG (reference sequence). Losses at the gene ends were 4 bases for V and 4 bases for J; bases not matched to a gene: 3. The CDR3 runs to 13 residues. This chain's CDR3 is CAWTTGANQPQHF. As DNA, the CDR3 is TGTGCCTGGACGACAGGGGCAAATCAGCCCCAGCATTTT.

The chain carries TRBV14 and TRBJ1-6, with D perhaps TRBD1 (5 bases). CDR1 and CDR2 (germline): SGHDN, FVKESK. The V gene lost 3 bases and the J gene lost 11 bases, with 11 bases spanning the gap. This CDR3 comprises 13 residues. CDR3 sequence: CASSQDLQAPLHF. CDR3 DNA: TGTGCCAGCAGCCAGGATTTACAGGCACCCCTCCACTTT. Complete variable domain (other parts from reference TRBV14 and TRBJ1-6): EAGVTQFPSHSVIEKGQTVTLRCDPISGHDNLYWYRRVMGKEIKFLLHFVKESKQDESGMPNNRFLAERTGGTYSTLKVQPAELEDSGVYFCASSQDLQAPLHFGNGTRLTVT.

CDR3 region: CASSQEHSRTGVPTSGGYTQYF. For the CDR3, the DNA is TGCGCCAGCAGCCAAGAACATAGTCGGACAGGGGTTCCGACTAGCGGGGGGTATACGCAGTATTTT. The J gene is TRBJ2-3, the V gene TRBV4-3; TRBD2 aligns across 13 bases. V shed 0 bases and J 7 bases; nucleotides not matched to a gene: 22. The CDR3 runs 22 residues. The germline V gene has CDR1 LGHNA and CDR2 YSLEER.

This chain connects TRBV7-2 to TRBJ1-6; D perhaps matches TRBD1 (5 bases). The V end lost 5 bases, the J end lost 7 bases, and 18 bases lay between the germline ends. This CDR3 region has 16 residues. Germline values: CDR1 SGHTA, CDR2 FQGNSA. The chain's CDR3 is CASSLPGTGGNSPLHF. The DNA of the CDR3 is TGTGCCAGCAGCCTTCCCGGGACGGGGGGAAATTCACCCCTCCACTTT.

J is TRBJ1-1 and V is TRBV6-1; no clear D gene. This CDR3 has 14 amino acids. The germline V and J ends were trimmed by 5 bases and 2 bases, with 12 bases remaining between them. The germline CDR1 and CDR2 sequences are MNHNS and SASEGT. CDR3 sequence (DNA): TGTGCCAGCAGTACAGTAGACCGTAACACTGAAGCTTTCTTT. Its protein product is CASSTVDRNTEAFF.

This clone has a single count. The CDR3 is CSARLYREPFF. CDR3 DNA: TGCAGTGCTAGATTGTACAGGGAACCTTTCTTT. This chain connects TRBV20-1 to TRBJ1-1, with D tentatively TRBD1 (6 bases). The V gene's germline CDR1 is DFQATT and CDR2 SNEGSKA (reference sequence). The CDR3 consists of 11 residues. Trimming stripped 2 bases from V and 12 bases from J, with 13 bases between.

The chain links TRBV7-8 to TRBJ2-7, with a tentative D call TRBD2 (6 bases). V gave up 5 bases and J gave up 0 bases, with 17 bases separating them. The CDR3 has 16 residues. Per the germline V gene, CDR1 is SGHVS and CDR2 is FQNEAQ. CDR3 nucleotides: TGTGCCAGCAGCGCGGGATTTGGGGCTTACTCCTACGAGCAGTACTTC. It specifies CASSAGFGAYSYEQYF.

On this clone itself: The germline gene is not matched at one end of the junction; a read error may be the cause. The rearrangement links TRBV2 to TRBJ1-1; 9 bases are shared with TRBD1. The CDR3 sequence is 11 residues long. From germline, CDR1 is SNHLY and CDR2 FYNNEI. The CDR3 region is CASTYGTGRLF. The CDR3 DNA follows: TGTGCCAGCACTTACGGGACAGGGAGACTCTTT. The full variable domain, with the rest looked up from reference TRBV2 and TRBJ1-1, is EPEVTQTPSHQVTQMGQEVILRCVPISNHLYFYWYRQILGQKVEFLVSFYNNEISEKSEIFDDQFSVERPDGSNFTLKIRSTKLEDSAMYFCASTYGTGRLFGQGTRLTVV.

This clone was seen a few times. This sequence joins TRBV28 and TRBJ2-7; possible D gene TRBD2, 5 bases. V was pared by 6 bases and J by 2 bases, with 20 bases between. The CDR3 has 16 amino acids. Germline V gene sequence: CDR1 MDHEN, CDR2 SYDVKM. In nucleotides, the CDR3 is TGTGCCAGCAGCCCAAGGGAGCAGCTGCACCCCTACGAGCAGTACTTC. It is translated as CASSPREQLHPYEQYF.

The CDR3 region has the DNA TGTGCCAGCAGCCCTACGACGCCAGCGGCTTCCGGGGAGCTGTTTTTT. Translating gives CASSPTTPAASGELFF. This rearrangement joins TRBV7-3 to TRBJ2-2, with a possible D match to TRBD2 (5 bases). V dropped 5 bases and J dropped 6 bases, with 19 bases sitting between them. CDR1 and CDR2 (germline): SGHTA, FQGTGA. The CDR3 runs 16 residues. The entire variable domain, with the rest obtained from reference TRBV7-3 and TRBJ2-2, is as follows: GAGVSQTPSNKVTEKGKYVELRCDPISGHTALYWYRQSLGQGPEFLIYFQGTGAADDSGLPNDRFFAVRPEGSVSTLKIQRTERGDSAVYLCASSPTTPAASGELFFGEGSRLTVL.

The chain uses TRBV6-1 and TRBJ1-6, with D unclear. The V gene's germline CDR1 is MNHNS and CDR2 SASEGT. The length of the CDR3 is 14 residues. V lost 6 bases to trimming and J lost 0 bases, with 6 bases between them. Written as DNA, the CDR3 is TGTGCCAGCAGCACCAGCTCCTATAATTCACCCCTCCACTTT. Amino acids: CASSTSSYNSPLHF.